Listed below are T cell receptor beta chains from one sample, sequenced in a study of blood T cell repertoires in COVID-19. TCRdb's table, derived via immunoSEQ multiplex PCR, lists solely in-frame clones and lacks some. This sample has 250,000 to 300,000 clones, with 70% to 85% found just once. Sequenced material: peripheral blood. Every receptor here comes from a woman aged 80 or over with acute or convalescent COVID-19. Each CDR3 is given with its conserved first and last residue. The D gene is left open where the match is weak. Only some rows state a clone size, as once, few, many or a class for expanded clones.

>TRBJ2-7|11|TRBV12-5|TRBD1|NA
CASGLWGQVDF
TGTGCTAGTGGTTTGTGGGGACAGGTCGACTTC
>TRBJ2-1|17|TRBV18|TRBD2|NA
CASSPQTGGGFNNEQFF
TGTGCCAGCTCACCTCAGACTGGCGGGGGGTTTAACAATGAGCAGTTCTTC
>TRBJ1-1|14|TRBV5-1|TRBD1|NA
CASREGTGNTEAFF
TGCGCCAGCAGAGAAGGGACAGGGAACACTGAAGCTTTCTTT
>TRBJ2-7|16|TRBV28|TRBD1|NA
CASSSPAGQGSYEQYF
TGTGCCAGCAGTTCTCCCGCGGGACAGGGATCCTACGAGCAGTACTTC
>TRBJ1-5|16|TRBV19|TRBD1|once
CASSTVGTAINQPQHF
TGTGCCAGTAGTACCGTGGGGACAGCGATCAATCAGCCCCAGCATTTT
>TRBJ1-2|15|TRBV6-5|NA|NA
CASRIQGRGNYGYTF
TGTGCCAGCAGGATCCAGGGGAGGGGGAACTATGGCTACACCTTC
>TRBJ1-1|14|TRBV6-1|NA|NA
CASSDNALAGEAFF
TGTGCCAGCAGTGATAACGCTCTGGCAGGTGAAGCTTTCTTT
>TRBJ1-6|16|TRBV7-2|TRBD1|NA
CASSLLPGQAGSPLHF
TGTGCCAGCAGCTTATTACCGGGACAGGCGGGTTCACCCCTCCACTTT
>TRBJ1-5|15|TRBV7-2|NA|NA
CASSPEVNSNQPQHF
TGTGCCAGCAGCCCCGAGGTGAATAGCAATCAGCCCCAGCATTTT
>TRBJ2-1|17|TRBV9|TRBD1|NA
CASTKQGGLSSYNEQFF
TGTGCCAGCACCAAACAGGGGGGCCTCAGCTCCTACAATGAGCAGTTCTTC
>TRBJ2-5|16|TRBV3-1/TRBV3-2|TRBD2|NA
CASSQARAGGKETQYF
TGTGCCAGCAGCCAAGCGAGAGCGGGGGGCAAAGAGACCCAGTACTTC
>TRBJ1-1|14|TRBV7-9|NA|NA
CASSFSLQGTEAFF
TGTGCCAGCAGCTTCTCACTCCAGGGGACTGAAGCTTTCTTT
>TRBJ2-7|18|TRBV14|TRBD1|NA
CASSQGKKSRQGAWEQYF
TGTGCCAGCAGCCAAGGTAAAAAGAGTCGACAGGGGGCATGGGAGCAGTACTTC
>TRBJ2-7|14|TRBV7-9|NA|NA
CASSLGTPGIEQYF
TGTGCCAGCAGCTTAGGCACACCGGGTATCGAGCAGTACTTC
>TRBJ1-2|13|TRBV20-1|TRBD1|NA
CSASDRGHYGYTF
TGCAGTGCTAGTGACAGGGGTCACTATGGCTACACCTTC
>TRBJ2-1|17|TRBV5-7|NA|NA
CASSLAFQGPSVREQFF
TGTGCCAGCAGCTTGGCCTTTCAGGGGCCCTCCGTCCGGGAGCAGTTCTTC
>TRBJ2-7|14|TRBV5-1|TRBD1|NA
CASSVGQGGYEQYF
TGCGCCAGCAGCGTGGGACAGGGCGGCTACGAGCAGTACTTC
>TRBJ2-4|14|TRBV5-4|NA|NA
CASSPRVQGNIQYF
TGTGCCAGCAGCCCCCGGGTTCAGGGAAACATTCAGTACTTC
>TRBJ1-4|16|TRBV28|NA|NA
CASSSPSARGNEKLFF
TGTGCCAGCAGTTCGCCCTCTGCGAGGGGGAATGAAAAACTGTTTTTT
>TRBJ1-4|12|TRBV30|TRBD1|once
CAWGTGSDKLFF
TGTGCCTGGGGGACAGGGTCGGACAAACTGTTTTTT
>TRBJ1-2|13|TRBV12-3/TRBV12-4|NA|NA
CASSPLTVYGYTF
TGTGCCAGCAGTCCGCTGACAGTCTATGGCTACACCTTC
>TRBJ2-5|16|TRBV2|TRBD1|NA
CASSSGTGGSSETQYF
TGTGCCAGCAGTTCCGGGACAGGGGGGAGTTCGGAGACCCAGTACTTC
>TRBJ2-1|16|TRBV7-2|TRBD2|NA
CASSTEAGISYNEQFF
TGTGCCAGCAGCACGGAAGCGGGGATCTCCTACAATGAGCAGTTCTTC
>TRBJ2-7|15|TRBV10-1|TRBD2|NA
CASSGGSGRAREQYF
TGCGCCAGCAGTGGAGGGAGCGGGAGGGCCAGGGAGCAGTACTTC
>TRBJ1-1|18|TRBV4-1|NA|NA
CASSPKQDGGGWNTEAFF
TGCGCCAGCAGCCCGAAACAAGATGGGGGAGGCTGGAACACTGAAGCTTTCTTT
>TRBJ1-5|13|TRBV2|NA|NA
CASSVEGRQPQHF
TGTGCCAGCAGTGTGGAGGGAAGACAGCCCCAGCATTTT
>TRBJ2-5|16|TRBV7-9|NA|NA
CASSKSPRTTQETQYF
TGTGCCAGCAGCAAGAGTCCTAGGACAACCCAAGAGACCCAGTACTTC
>TRBJ2-5|14|TRBV5-1|TRBD2|NA
CASSLAGGSKTQYF
TGCGCCAGCAGCTTAGCGGGGGGCTCGAAGACCCAGTACTTC
>TRBJ2-1|13|TRBV25-1|NA|NA
CASSMAGGTQQFF
TGTGCCAGCAGTATGGCCGGCGGAACCCAGCAGTTCTTC
>TRBJ1-6|18|TRBV4-1|TRBD1|few
CATSNSPGQGVMASPLHF
TGCGCCACCAGTAATAGTCCGGGACAGGGAGTAATGGCTTCACCCCTCCACTTT
>TRBJ2-7|15|TRBV6-5|NA|NA
CASRSGANTGYEQYF
TGTGCCAGCAGATCCGGCGCGAATACGGGTTACGAGCAGTACTTC
>TRBJ2-2|15|TRBV6-1|NA|NA
CASSELGRWTGELFF
TGTGCCAGCAGTGAACTGGGGCGGTGGACCGGGGAGCTGTTTTTT
>TRBJ2-6|15|TRBV6-5|TRBD1|NA
CASSKTGVGANVLTF
TGTGCCAGCAGCAAAACAGGGGTTGGGGCCAACGTCCTGACTTTC
>TRBJ2-7|17|TRBV2|TRBD2|NA
CASSAGLAGGGVYEQYF
TGTGCCAGCAGTGCGGGGCTAGCGGGGGGTGGTGTATACGAGCAGTACTTC
>TRBJ1-2|15|TRBV19|TRBD1|NA
CASSTNRGTAYGYTF
TGTGCCAGTAGTACTAACAGGGGGACGGCCTATGGCTACACCTTC
>TRBJ2-7|15|TRBV7-6|TRBD1|few
CASSEAGQGPYEQYF
TGTGCCAGCAGCGAAGCCGGACAGGGTCCCTACGAGCAGTACTTC
>TRBJ2-5|16|TRBV5-1|TRBD1|NA
CASSLSARGRAETQYF
TGCGCCAGCAGCTTGTCCGCCAGGGGGCGGGCGGAGACCCAGTACTTC
>TRBJ2-7|16|TRBV11-3|NA|once
CASSLALRGPSYEQYF
TGTGCCAGCAGCTTAGCGTTGCGGGGGCCCTCCTACGAGCAGTACTTC
>TRBJ1-1|14|TRBV10-3|TRBD1|few
CAISPPDRVTEAFF
TGTGCCATCAGTCCACCGGACAGGGTTACTGAAGCTTTCTTT